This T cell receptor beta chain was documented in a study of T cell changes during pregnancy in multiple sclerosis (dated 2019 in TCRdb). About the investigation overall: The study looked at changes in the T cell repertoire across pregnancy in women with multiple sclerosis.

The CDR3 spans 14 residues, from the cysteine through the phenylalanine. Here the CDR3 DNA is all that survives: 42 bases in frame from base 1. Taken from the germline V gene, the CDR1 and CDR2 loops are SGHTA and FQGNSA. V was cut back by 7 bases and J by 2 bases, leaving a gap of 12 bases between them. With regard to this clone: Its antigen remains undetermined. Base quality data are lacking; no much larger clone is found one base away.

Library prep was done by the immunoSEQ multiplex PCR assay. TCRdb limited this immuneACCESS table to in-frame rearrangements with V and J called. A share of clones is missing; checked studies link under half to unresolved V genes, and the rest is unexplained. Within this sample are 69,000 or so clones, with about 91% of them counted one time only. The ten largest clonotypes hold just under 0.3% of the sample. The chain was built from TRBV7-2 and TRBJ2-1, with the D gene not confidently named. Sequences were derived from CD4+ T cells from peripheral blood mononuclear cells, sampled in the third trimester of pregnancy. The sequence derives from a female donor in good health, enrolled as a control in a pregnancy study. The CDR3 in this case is CASTPGSPYNEQFF. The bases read TGTGCCAGCACCCCGGGTAGCCCCTACAATGAGCAGTTCTTC.